Detailed here is one T cell receptor (beta chain). TCRdb's table, derived via immunoSEQ multiplex PCR, lists solely in-frame clones and lacks some. The sample holds about 29,000 clones, roughly 87% seen once. The sample belongs to a study of control samples from healthy donors and cancer patients. The sequence was obtained from a female donor with melanoma. Sequencing was done on a sample of formalin-fixed, paraffin-embedded tissue.

The CDR3 here is CASSFSSGSPYIHNEQFF. CDR3 DNA: TGTGCCAGCAGTTTTTCTAGCGGGAGCCCATATATTCACAATGAGCAGTTCTTC. The rearrangement links TRBV27 to TRBJ2-1, with 10 bases lining up with TRBD2. There are 18 residues in the CDR3. The V and J ends lost 3 bases and 5 bases, in that order; junction bases with no gene match: 13. Germline V lookup: CDR1 MNHEY, CDR2 SMNVEV (reference sequence).